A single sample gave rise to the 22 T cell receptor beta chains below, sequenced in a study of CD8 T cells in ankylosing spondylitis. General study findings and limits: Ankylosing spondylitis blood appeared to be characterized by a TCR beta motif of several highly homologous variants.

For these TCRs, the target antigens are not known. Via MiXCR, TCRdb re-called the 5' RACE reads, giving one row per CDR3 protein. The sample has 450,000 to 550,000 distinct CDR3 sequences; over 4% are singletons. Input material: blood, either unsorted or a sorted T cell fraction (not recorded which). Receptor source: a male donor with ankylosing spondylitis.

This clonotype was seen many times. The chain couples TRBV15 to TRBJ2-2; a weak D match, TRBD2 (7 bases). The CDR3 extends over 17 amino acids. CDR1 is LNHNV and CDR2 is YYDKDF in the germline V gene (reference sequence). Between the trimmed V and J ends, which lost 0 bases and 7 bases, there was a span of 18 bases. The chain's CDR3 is CATSRDPIRGGIGELFF. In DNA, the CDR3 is TGTGCCACCAGCAGAGATCCCATTAGGGGGGGAATCGGGGAGCTGTTTTTT.

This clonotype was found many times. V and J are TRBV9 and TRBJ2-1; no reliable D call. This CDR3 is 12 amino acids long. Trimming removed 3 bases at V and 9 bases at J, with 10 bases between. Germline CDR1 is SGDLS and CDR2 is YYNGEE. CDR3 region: CASSAPLGEQFF. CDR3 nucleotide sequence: TGTGCCAGCAGCGCGCCTTTGGGTGAGCAGTTCTTC.

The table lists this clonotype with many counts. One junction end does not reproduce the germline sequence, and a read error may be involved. DNA for the CDR3: TGTGCTAGCAGCCCGAATAGCGGGAGCTCCTACAATGAGCAGTTCTTC. The encoded protein is CASSPNSGSSYNEQFF. V usage is TRBV7-7 and J usage is TRBJ2-1; TRBD2 agrees at 9 bases. CDR1 is SSHAT, CDR2 FNYEAQ, per germline (reference sequence). CDR3 length equals 16 residues.

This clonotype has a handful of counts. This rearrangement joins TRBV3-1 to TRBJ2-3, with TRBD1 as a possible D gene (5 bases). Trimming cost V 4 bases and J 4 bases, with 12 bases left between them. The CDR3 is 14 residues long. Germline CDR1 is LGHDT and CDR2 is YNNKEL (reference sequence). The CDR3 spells CASSPDSFSDTQYF. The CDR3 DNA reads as TGTGCCAGCAGCCCCGACAGTTTCTCAGATACGCAGTATTTT.

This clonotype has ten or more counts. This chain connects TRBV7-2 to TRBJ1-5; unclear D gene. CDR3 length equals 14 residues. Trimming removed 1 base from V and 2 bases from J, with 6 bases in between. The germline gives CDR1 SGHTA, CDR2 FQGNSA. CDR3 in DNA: TGTGCCAGCAGCTTAGACCTCGGCAATCAGCCCCAGCATTTT. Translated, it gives CASSLDLGNQPQHF. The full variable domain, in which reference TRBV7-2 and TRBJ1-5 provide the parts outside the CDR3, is GAGVSQSPSNKVTEKGKDVELRCDPISGHTALYWYRQSLGQGLEFLIYFQGNSAPDKSGLPSDRFSAERTGGSVSTLTIQRTQQEDSAVYLCASSLDLGNQPQHFGDGTRLSIL.

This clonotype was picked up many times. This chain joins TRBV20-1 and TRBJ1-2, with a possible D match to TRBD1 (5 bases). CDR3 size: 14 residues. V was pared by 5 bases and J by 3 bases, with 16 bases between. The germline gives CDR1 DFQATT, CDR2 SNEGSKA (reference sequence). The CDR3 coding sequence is TGCAGTGCTCCGCCGGGACGCCTTGACTATGGCTACACCTTC. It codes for CSAPPGRLDYGYTF.

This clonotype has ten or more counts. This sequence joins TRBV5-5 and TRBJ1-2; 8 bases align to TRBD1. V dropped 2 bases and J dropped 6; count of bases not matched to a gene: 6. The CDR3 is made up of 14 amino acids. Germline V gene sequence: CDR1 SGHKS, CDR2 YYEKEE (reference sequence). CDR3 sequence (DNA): TGTGCCAGCAGCTTCGACAGGGGACCAAATGGCTACACCTTC. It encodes CASSFDRGPNGYTF.

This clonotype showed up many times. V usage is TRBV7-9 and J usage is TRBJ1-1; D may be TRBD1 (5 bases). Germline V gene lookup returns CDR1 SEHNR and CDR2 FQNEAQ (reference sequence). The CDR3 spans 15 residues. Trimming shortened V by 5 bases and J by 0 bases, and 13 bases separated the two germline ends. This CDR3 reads CASSPRQTLNTEAFF. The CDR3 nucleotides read TGTGCCAGCAGCCCTAGACAGACCTTGAACACTGAAGCTTTCTTT. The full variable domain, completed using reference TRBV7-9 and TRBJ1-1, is DTGVSQNPRHKITKRGQNVTFRCDPISEHNRLYWYRQTLGQGPEFLTYFQNEAQLEKSRLLSDRFSAERPKGSFSTLEIQRTEQGDSAMYLCASSPRQTLNTEAFFGQGTRLTVV.

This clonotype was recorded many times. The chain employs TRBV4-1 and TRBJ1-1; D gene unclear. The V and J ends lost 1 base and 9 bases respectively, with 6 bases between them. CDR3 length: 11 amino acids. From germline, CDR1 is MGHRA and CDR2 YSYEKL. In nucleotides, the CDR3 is TGCGCCAGCAGCCAAGCAAGGAAAGCTTTCTTT. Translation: CASSQARKAFF.

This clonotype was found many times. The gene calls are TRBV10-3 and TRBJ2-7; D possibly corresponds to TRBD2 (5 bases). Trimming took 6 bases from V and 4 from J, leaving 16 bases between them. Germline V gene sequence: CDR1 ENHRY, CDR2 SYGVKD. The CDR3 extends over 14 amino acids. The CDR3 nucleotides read TGTGCCATCAGCCCGCCCGGGATGAGTTACGAGCAGTACTTC. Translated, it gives CAISPPGMSYEQYF.

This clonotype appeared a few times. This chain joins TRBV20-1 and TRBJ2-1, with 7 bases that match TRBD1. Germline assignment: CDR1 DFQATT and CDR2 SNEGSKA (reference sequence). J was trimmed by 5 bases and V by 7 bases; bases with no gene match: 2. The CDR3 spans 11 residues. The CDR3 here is CSGTGNNEQFF. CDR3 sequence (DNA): TGCAGTGGGACAGGAAACAATGAGCAGTTCTTC.

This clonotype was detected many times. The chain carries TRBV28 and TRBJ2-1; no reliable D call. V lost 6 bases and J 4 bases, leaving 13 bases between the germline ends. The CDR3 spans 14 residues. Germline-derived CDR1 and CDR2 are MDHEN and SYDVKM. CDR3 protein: CASRNPGSYNEQFF. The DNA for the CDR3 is TGTGCCAGCAGGAACCCTGGCTCTTACAATGAGCAGTTCTTC. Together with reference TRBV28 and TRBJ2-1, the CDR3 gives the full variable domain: DVKVTQSSRYLVKRTGEKVFLECVQDMDHENMFWYRQDPGLGLRLIYFSYDVKMKEKGDIPEGYSVSREKKERFSLILESASTNQTSMYLCASRNPGSYNEQFFGPGTRLTVL.

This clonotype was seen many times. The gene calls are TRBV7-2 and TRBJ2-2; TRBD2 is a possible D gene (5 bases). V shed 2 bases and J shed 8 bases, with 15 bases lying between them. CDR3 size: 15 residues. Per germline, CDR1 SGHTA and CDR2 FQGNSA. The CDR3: CASSLRDITGGELFF. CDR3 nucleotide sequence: TGTGCCAGCAGCTTAAGGGATATAACGGGGGGGGAGCTGTTTTTT.

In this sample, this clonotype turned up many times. CDR3 sequence: CASSFYGYGETQYF. The CDR3 DNA reads as TGTGCCAGCAGCTTTTACGGCTATGGAGAGACCCAGTACTTC. The V and J genes are TRBV7-9 and TRBJ2-5; D is unresolved. The CDR3 is 14 residues long. Germline V gene data show CDR1 as SEHNR and CDR2 as FQNEAQ (reference sequence). The V gene lost 3 bases and the J gene lost 4 bases, with 12 bases spanning the gap. The entire variable domain, with the rest obtained from reference TRBV7-9 and TRBJ2-5, is as follows: DTGVSQNPRHKITKRGQNVTFRCDPISEHNRLYWYRQTLGQGPEFLTYFQNEAQLEKSRLLSDRFSAERPKGSFSTLEIQRTEQGDSAMYLCASSFYGYGETQYFGPGTRLLVL.

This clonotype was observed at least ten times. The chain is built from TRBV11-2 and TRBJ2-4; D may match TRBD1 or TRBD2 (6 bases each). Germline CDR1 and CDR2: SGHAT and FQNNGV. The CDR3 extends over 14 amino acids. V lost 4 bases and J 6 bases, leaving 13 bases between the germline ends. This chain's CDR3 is CASSSRQEGNIQYF. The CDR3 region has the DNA TGTGCCAGCAGCTCTCGACAGGAGGGAAACATTCAGTACTTC.

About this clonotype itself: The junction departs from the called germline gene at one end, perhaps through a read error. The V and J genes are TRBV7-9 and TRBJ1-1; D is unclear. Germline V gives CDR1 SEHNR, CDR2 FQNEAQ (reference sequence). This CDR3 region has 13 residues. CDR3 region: CAGSLAANTEAFF. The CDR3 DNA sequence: TGTGCCGGCAGCTTAGCCGCCAACACTGAAGCTTTCTTT.

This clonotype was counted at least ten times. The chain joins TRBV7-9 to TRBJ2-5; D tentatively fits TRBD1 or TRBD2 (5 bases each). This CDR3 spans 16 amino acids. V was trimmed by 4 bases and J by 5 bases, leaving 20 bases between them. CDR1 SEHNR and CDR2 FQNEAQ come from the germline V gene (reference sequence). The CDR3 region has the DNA TGTGCCAGCAGCTCGAGTCGGGGCAGAGGTTGGGAGACCCAGTACTTC. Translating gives CASSSSRGRGWETQYF.

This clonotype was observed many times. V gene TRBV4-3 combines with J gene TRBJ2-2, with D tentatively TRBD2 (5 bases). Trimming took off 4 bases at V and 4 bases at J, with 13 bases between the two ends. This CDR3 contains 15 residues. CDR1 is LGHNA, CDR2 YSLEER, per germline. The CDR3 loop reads CASSPGLEPTGELFF. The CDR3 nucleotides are TGCGCCAGCAGCCCCGGACTGGAACCCACCGGGGAGCTGTTTTTT.

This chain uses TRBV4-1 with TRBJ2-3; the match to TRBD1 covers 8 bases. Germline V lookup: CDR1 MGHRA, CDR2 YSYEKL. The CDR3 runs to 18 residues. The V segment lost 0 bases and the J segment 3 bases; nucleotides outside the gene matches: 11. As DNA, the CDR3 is TGCGCCAGCAGCCAAGATTTTTACGCCAGGACAGGGACAGATACGCAGTATTTT. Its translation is CASSQDFYARTGTDTQYF.

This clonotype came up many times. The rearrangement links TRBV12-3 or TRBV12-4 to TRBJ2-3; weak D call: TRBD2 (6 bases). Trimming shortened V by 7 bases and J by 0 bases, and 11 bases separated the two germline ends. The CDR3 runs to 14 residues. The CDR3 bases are TGTGCCAGCACCTTAGCGGCTAGCACAGATACGCAGTATTTT. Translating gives CASTLAASTDTQYF.

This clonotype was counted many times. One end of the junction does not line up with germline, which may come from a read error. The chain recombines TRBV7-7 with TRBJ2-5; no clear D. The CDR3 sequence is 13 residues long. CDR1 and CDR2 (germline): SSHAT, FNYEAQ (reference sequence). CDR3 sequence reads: CASSSRVQETQYF. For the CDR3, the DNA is TGTGCTAGCAGCTCCCGGGTTCAAGAGACCCAGTACTTC.

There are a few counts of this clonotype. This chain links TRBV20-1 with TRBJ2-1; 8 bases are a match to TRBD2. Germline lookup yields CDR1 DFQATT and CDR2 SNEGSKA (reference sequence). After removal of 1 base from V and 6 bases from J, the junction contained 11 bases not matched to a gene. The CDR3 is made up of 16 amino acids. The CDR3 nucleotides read TGCAGTGCTAGAGCCCGGGGGGGATCCTTTAGCAATGAGCAGTTCTTC. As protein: CSARARGGSFSNEQFF.